The clone carrying this TCR beta chain occurred a few times. Deletions cut 0 bases from V and 5 bases from J, with 7 bases between. Germline assignment: CDR1 SGHNT and CDR2 YENEEA. The CDR3 covers 13 residues. The sample is drawn from a study of shared clonotypes between healthy human individuals. The donors were all Caucasian adults (living in Nashville, Tennessee). Only in-frame clones appear in the TCRdb table, and some are missing; sequencing was by immunoSEQ multiplex PCR. The table includes roughly 500,000 clones, 75% to 85% detected once. This sequence originates from a middle-aged woman in good health. Some clones in this sample may be carry-over from other donors' samples. Sequencing used PBMCs. The chain combines TRBV11-3 with TRBJ1-1; the D is unclear. CDR3 protein: CASSLEAGTEAFF. The CDR3, as DNA: TGTGCCAGCAGCTTAGAGGCTGGAACTGAAGCTTTCTTT.